This T cell receptor (beta chain) is from a study of neurological immune-mediated disorders. This clonotype was recorded at least ten times. Antigen unknown. The CDR3 loop spans 14 amino acids. From germline, CDR1 is SGHRS and CDR2 YFSETQ. V gave up 4 bases and J gave up 1 base, with 11 bases separating them. The authors produced cDNA by 5'RACE using 10-nucleotide random UMIs. Each CDR3 protein is one row after TCRdb ran MiXCR on the 5' RACE reads. This sample carries fewer than 90,000 distinct CDR3 sequences, roughly 5.5% of them seen once, and the ten largest clones take 6.5% to 9%. General observations from the study: The phylogenetic placement of 18 of 34 multiple sclerosis patients' repertoires in one related-CDR3 cluster constitutes a possible signature. The highest TCR clonal expansion occurred in HTLV-1-associated myelopathy; multiple sclerosis fell below healthy controls.

Sequences were obtained from PBMCs. V gene TRBV5-1 combines with J gene TRBJ1-1; D is unclear. The TCR comes from a young man with multiple sclerosis. The CDR3 nucleotides are TGCGCCAGCAGCGAAGGAAATTGGAACACTGAAGCTTTCTTT. Its protein product is CASSEGNWNTEAFF. Full variable domain (remainder filled in from reference TRBV5-1 and TRBJ1-1): KAGVTQTPRYLIKTRGQQVTLSCSPISGHRSVSWYQQTPGQGLQFLFEYFSETQRNKGNFPGRFSGRQFSNSRSEMNVSTLELGDSALYLCASSEGNWNTEAFFGQGTRLTVV.